The 12 T cell receptor beta chains presented below share a single source sample, sequenced in a study of OX40 agonist ivuxolimab in advanced cancers. The method was the immunoSEQ multiplex PCR assay. TCRdb carries this immuneACCESS record with in-frame sequences only. Its versions omit some clonotypes, under half of them owing to an unresolved V gene in the studies checked, with the rest unexplained. The sample yields 45,000 to 55,000 clones; approximately 79% were counted once. The leading ten clones occupy 1.5% to 2% of the sample. The sample was CD4+ or CD8+ T cells sorted from blood, taken in a trial of the OX40 agonist ivuxolimab. These receptor sequences come from an adult with an advanced solid tumor such as melanoma, head and neck, liver or kidney cancer.

This chain links TRBV7-6 with TRBJ2-5, with 8 bases that match TRBD1. The J segment lost 2 bases and the V segment lost 4 bases, leaving 3 bases of the junction unmatched. CDR3 length: 14 residues. CDR1 SGHVS and CDR2 FNYEAQ come from the germline V gene. The CDR3 is CASSSGTGQETQYF. In DNA, the CDR3 is TGTGCCAGCAGCTCCGGGACAGGTCAAGAGACCCAGTACTTC.

The DNA of the CDR3 is TGTGCCAGCAGCTTGTTGCAAGGAAAAGGGTCCGGCGAGCAGTACTTC. This sequence encodes CASSLLQGKGSGEQYF. This chain links TRBV5-5 with TRBJ2-7, with D hard to call. Germline V gives CDR1 SGHKS, CDR2 YYEKEE (reference sequence). The germline V and J ends were trimmed by 1 base and 6 bases, with 20 bases remaining between them. This CDR3 comprises 16 residues.

J is TRBJ2-2 and V is TRBV5-1; the D is unclear. V dropped 4 bases and J dropped 0 bases, with 19 bases sitting between them. This CDR3 spans 18 amino acids. The V gene's germline CDR1 is SGHRS and CDR2 YFSETQ. The CDR3 DNA reads TGCGCCAGCAGCCCCCTCTTGCCACACAACGCGAACACCGGGGAGCTGTTTTTT. Protein sequence: CASSPLLPHNANTGELFF. The full variable domain, its missing parts supplied by reference TRBV5-1 and TRBJ2-2, is KAGVTQTPRYLIKTRGQQVTLSCSPISGHRSVSWYQQTPGQGLQFLFEYFSETQRNKGNFPGRFSGRQFSNSRSEMNVSTLELGDSALYLCASSPLLPHNANTGELFFGEGSRLTVL.

The genes are TRBV21-1 and TRBJ2-7; the table's D call, TRBD2, was not checked against the DNA. TRBV21-1 is designated a pseudogene. The CDR3 length is 16 residues. DNA for the CDR3: TGTGCCAGCAGCAAAGGGTGGAGCGTCCCCTCCTACGAGCAGTACTTC. Its protein is CASSKGWSVPSYEQYF.

The chain combines TRBV19 with TRBJ1-5; perhaps TRBD1 as D (6 bases). Trimming took off 8 bases at V and 7 bases at J, with 15 bases between the two ends. This CDR3 is built from 13 residues. The germline CDR1 and CDR2 sequences are LNHDA and SQIVND (reference sequence). CDR3 amino acids: CASSQGWGQPQHF. In nucleotides, the CDR3 is TGTGCCAGTTCACAGGGTTGGGGCCAGCCCCAGCATTTT.

The chain carries TRBV19 and TRBJ1-5, with D possibly being TRBD1 (5 bases). V lost 5 bases and J lost 1, with 18 bases in between. The length of the CDR3 is 17 residues. Germline V gene lookup returns CDR1 LNHDA and CDR2 SQIVND (reference sequence). The CDR3 bases are TGTGCCAGTAGTCAACGGGGGAGGCGCTTCAGCAATCAGCCCCAGCATTTT. Amino acid sequence: CASSQRGRRFSNQPQHF.

V gene TRBV2 combines with J gene TRBJ2-6, with 7 positions matching TRBD1. Per germline, CDR1 SNHLY and CDR2 FYNNEI. With V trimmed by 3 bases and J by 3 bases, 8 bases remained unmatched. The CDR3 contains 17 residues. The CDR3 loop is CASSDSLQGYGANVLTF. The CDR3 DNA reads TGTGCCAGCAGTGATAGTCTACAGGGGTATGGGGCCAACGTCCTGACTTTC. Full variable domain (outside the CDR3, taken from reference TRBV2 and TRBJ2-6): EPEVTQTPSHQVTQMGQEVILRCVPISNHLYFYWYRQILGQKVEFLVSFYNNEISEKSEIFDDQFSVERPDGSNFTLKIRSTKLEDSAMYFCASSDSLQGYGANVLTFGAGSRLTVL.

The chain combines TRBV6-1 with TRBJ2-7; D might be TRBD1 or TRBD2, each matching 5 bases. The CDR3 is 12 residues long. V dropped 10 bases and J dropped 7 bases, with 17 bases sitting between them. The germline CDR1 and CDR2 sequences are MNHNS and SASEGT. The CDR3 reads CANRGVTGEQYF. The CDR3 nucleotides are TGTGCCAACCGAGGGGTAACGGGGGAGCAGTACTTC.

V and J are TRBV6-1 and TRBJ2-1; possible D gene TRBD1, 5 bases. This CDR3 spans 12 amino acids. Germline values: CDR1 MNHNS, CDR2 SASEGT. The CDR3 sequence is CASRTFPGEQFF. Here the CDR3 DNA reads TGTGCATCTCGGACATTTCCGGGTGAGCAGTTCTTC.

The table lists this clone with a few counts. This chain connects TRBV29-1 to TRBJ2-6; D not certain. The CDR3 covers 20 residues. The V gene lost 8 bases and the J gene lost 0 bases, with 29 bases spanning the gap. Germline V lookup: CDR1 SQVTM, CDR2 ANQGSEA. DNA of the CDR3: TGCAGCCATATTTTCCGGGCACCCGATGACGGATCCTCTGGGGCCAACGTCCTGACTTTC. Its translation: CSHIFRAPDDGSSGANVLTF.

This clone was observed a single time. The chain uses TRBV15 and TRBJ2-7; 7 bases are a match to TRBD2. After removal of 8 bases from V and 4 bases from J, the junction contained 8 bases not matched to a gene. Germline V CDR1 and CDR2: LNHNV, YYDKDF (reference sequence). CDR3 length: 13 amino acids. Written as DNA, the CDR3 is TGTGCCACCCAAATCGGGGGAGGGTACGAGCAGTACTTC. Its translation: CATQIGGGYEQYF.

In this sample, this clone turned up once. The chain employs TRBV14 and TRBJ1-1; D remains ambiguous. The germline V and J ends were trimmed by 3 bases and 9 bases, with 11 bases remaining between them. The CDR3 loop spans 12 amino acids. In germline, CDR1 is SGHDN, CDR2 FVKESK. The CDR3 region is CASSQRTSKAFF. The CDR3 DNA is TGTGCCAGCAGCCAGAGAACCAGTAAAGCTTTCTTT.